This note documents a single T cell receptor (beta chain) sequence. Patients in Seattle were enrolled during active infection, then followed longitudinally. V shed 4 bases, J shed 4 bases, and the junction held 10 bases outside the gene matches. This CDR3 comprises 16 residues. The germline V gene has CDR1 LGHDT and CDR2 YNNKEL (reference sequence). Original analysis: Nucleated cell number was recorded as an estimate derived from reference gene primer amplification. Some clones are missing from TCRdb's copy, which holds only in-frame ones; the method was immunoSEQ multiplex PCR. Clonal size and the V and J genes are those of that table, whereas D and trimming came from the DNA. This sample carries roughly 150,000 clones, 84% of them seen once, and the ten largest clones take about 2.7%. This sample is drawn from a study of blood T cell repertoires in COVID-19.

The rearrangement uses TRBV3-1 (or the pseudogene TRBV3-2) and TRBJ2-1, with 7 bases aligning to TRBD2. The TCR originated in an elderly woman with COVID-19, enrolled during active disease. Input material: peripheral blood. The DNA of the CDR3 is TGTGCCAGCAGCCCCGCCCGACTAGCTAGTTACAATGAGCAGTTCTTC. Translating it yields CASSPARLASYNEQFF.